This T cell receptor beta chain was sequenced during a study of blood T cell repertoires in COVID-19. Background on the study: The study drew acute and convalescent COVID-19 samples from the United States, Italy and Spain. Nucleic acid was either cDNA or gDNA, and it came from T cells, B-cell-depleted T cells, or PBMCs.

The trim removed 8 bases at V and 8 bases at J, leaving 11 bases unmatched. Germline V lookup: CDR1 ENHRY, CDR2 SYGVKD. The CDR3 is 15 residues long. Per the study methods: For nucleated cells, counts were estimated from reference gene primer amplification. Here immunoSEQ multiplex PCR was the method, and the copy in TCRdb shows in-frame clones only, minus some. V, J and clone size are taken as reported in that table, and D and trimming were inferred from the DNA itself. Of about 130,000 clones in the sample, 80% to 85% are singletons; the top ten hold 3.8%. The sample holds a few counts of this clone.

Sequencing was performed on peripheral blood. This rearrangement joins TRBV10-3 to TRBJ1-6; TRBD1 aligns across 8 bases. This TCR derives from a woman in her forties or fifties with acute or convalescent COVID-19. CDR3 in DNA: TGTGCCATCGCCACACAGGGGGGTGCCGATTCACCCCTCCACTTT. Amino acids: CAIATQGGADSPLHF.